This TCR beta chain was obtained from a study of human T cells and chemical hapten exposure. As for the study in general: Patients, largely female, had alopecia areata, totalis or universalis.

Study-level points and caveats: It should be noted that donors had alopecia, so their immune response may differ from healthy people's. Among expanded TCRs, significantly more large CDR3 similarity clusters formed than among controls.

Time point in this sample: patch test 3, about 24 weeks after DPC sensitization. Treatment described: therapeutic diphenylcyclopropenone sensitization with weekly scalp DPC. This CDR3 spans 19 amino acids. Germline values: CDR1 DFQATT, CDR2 SNEGSKA (reference sequence). Unmatched junction bases numbered 24, after V lost 0 bases and J lost 8 bases. Methods used by the authors: Between 23,224 and 690,600 TCRs appeared in each sample, and the median stood at roughly 100,000. Using its own MiXCR run on the RACE reads, TCRdb lists one record per CDR3 protein. Here the V and J calls rest on TCRdb's processing, not on the authors' analysis. The sample contains approximately 88,000 distinct CDR3 sequences, over 10% of which appear only once. A few counts support this clonotype. Its antigen is unknown.

This chain connects TRBV20-1 to TRBJ1-1; 7 nucleotides agree with TRBD1. Sequencing was performed on whole blood, taken in connection with sensitization to the hapten diphenylcyclopropenone (DPC). This TCR derives from a woman in her forties or fifties with alopecia areata. Some clones in this sample may be carry-over from other donors' samples. CDR3 sequence: CSARDLGPGQPVFGPEAFF. The DNA of the CDR3 is TGCAGTGCTAGAGATCTAGGTCCGGGACAGCCAGTTTTTGGTCCCGAAGCTTTCTTT.